This paragraph covers one T cell receptor (beta chain) sequence. This sample is part of a study of blood T cell dynamics during melanoma immunotherapy. Study-wide context: First-line therapy was either pembrolizumab or nivolumab with ipilimumab for metastatic melanoma.

Each bulk PBMC sample had approximately 0.35 ug DNA loaded. Sequencing was performed with immunoSEQ multiplex PCR; in TCRdb, only in-frame clones are kept and a portion is missing. The sample contains 15,000 or so clones, 87% of which appear only once. The time point here: week 3, after first cycle of checkpoint inhibitor. The source is a human donor with melanoma. Sequenced material: blood, taken from a patient treated with checkpoint blockade.

CDR3 sequence (DNA): TGTGCCAGCTCACGGGAACTAGCGGGAGGGCTCAATGAGCAGTTCTTC. It translates to CASSRELAGGLNEQFF. The chain links TRBV18 to TRBJ2-1, with 13 bases matching TRBD2. Trimming removed 4 bases from V and 6 bases from J; junction bases left unmatched: 6. The CDR3 runs 16 residues. Looked up from germline, CDR1 is KGHSH and CDR2 is LQKENI.